These 14 T cell receptor beta chains were all obtained from the same sample, sequenced in a study of T cells in Graves' hyperthyroidism and ophthalmopathy. RNA transcripts provided the source from which TCR beta CDR3 regions were amplified. The HTBI primer set served for first-round RT-PCR of the TCR CDR3. Each CDR3 protein gets one entry after TCRdb re-called the multiplex PCR reads with MiXCR. The table includes about 270,000 distinct CDR3 sequences, nearly 15% detected once. Sequenced material: blood. The receptor source for this set is a woman aged 45 to 65 with Graves' hyperthyroidism that later progressed to Graves' ophthalmopathy.

The chain couples TRBV24-1 to TRBJ2-2; D is uncertain. CDR3 length: 15 amino acids. Germline CDR1 and CDR2: KGHDR and SFDVKD. Trimming pared 7 bases from V and 4 bases from J, leaving 15 bases between. The CDR3 protein is CATSQSGRTTGELFF. The CDR3, as DNA: TGTGCCACCAGCCAGTCGGGCCGCACCACCGGGGAGCTGTTTTTT.

This clonotype was picked up many times. The rearrangement joins TRBV5-1 to TRBJ1-1, with TRBD1 matching over 8 bases. Germline values: CDR1 SGHRS, CDR2 YFSETQ. The V segment lost 4 bases and the J segment 1 base; nucleotides outside the gene matches: 9. CDR3 length: 16 residues. The CDR3 DNA sequence: TGCGCCAGCAGCAAATTTCAGGGGGCGCCGAACACTGAAGCTTTCTTT. Its protein is CASSKFQGAPNTEAFF.

Ten or more counts support this clonotype. The chain carries TRBV13 and TRBJ2-2; D ambiguous. The CDR3 consists of 13 residues. V lost 4 bases and J lost 6, with 9 bases in between. Germline loops: CDR1 PRHDT, CDR2 FYEKMQ (reference sequence). Written as DNA, the CDR3 is TGTGCCAGCAGCTCCCGACCCGCCGGGGAGCTGTTTTTT. This translates into CASSSRPAGELFF.

There are many counts of this clonotype. A junction end diverges from the germline sequence, so it may reflect a read error. This rearrangement joins TRBV20-1 to TRBJ1-5; D is unclear. The length of the CDR3 is 17 residues. CDR1 DFQATT and CDR2 SNEGSKA come from the germline V gene (reference sequence). CDR3 protein: CSARDSRSRNSHQPQHF. The CDR3 DNA reads as TGCAGTGCTAGAGATTCGAGGAGTCGAAATAGCCATCAGCCCCAGCATTTT.

In its sample, this clonotype was seen many times. J is TRBJ2-1 and V is TRBV3-1; D may be TRBD2 (5 bases). This CDR3 is built from 16 residues. Trimming stripped 4 bases from V and 8 bases from J, with 21 bases between. Per germline, CDR1 LGHDT and CDR2 YNNKEL (reference sequence). In nucleotides, the CDR3 is TGTGCCAGCAGCCCTCAACTAGTGGGAGCGATCGATGAGCAGTTCTTC. Amino acid sequence: CASSPQLVGAIDEQFF.

The chain joins TRBV5-6 to TRBJ2-7, with 8 nucleotides matching TRBD1. With V trimmed by 3 bases and J by 6 bases, 14 bases remained unmatched. CDR3 size: 16 residues. Germline assignment: CDR1 SGHDT and CDR2 YYEEEE. The CDR3, as DNA: TGTGCCAGCAGCTGGCCTTATGGACAGGGATCGATCGAGCAGTACTTC. It encodes CASSWPYGQGSIEQYF.

V gene TRBV20-1 combines with J gene TRBJ2-6; TRBD2 is a possible D gene (6 bases). With 4 bases removed from V and 0 bases from J, the gap between germline ends came to 13 bases. CDR1 and CDR2 from the germline V gene are DFQATT and SNEGSKA (reference sequence). The CDR3 spans 16 residues. The CDR3 nucleotides are TGCAGTGCTATTACTAGCCTCCACTCTGGGGCCAACGTCCTGACTTTC. Protein: CSAITSLHSGANVLTF.

This clonotype was detected ten times or more. CDR3: CSVDRPGLAGGDTQYF. The CDR3 region has the DNA TGCAGCGTTGATCGTCCGGGACTAGCGGGAGGGGATACGCAGTATTTT. This sequence joins TRBV29-1 and TRBJ2-3; 16 nucleotides match TRBD2. This CDR3 comprises 16 residues. V was pared by 3 bases and J by 6 bases, with 6 bases of the junction left unmatched. Per germline, CDR1 SQVTM and CDR2 ANQGSEA.

This clonotype was observed many times. The chain combines TRBV27 with TRBJ2-7; 7 bases align to TRBD1. After removal of 2 bases from V and 4 bases from J, the junction contained 17 bases not matched to a gene. The length of the CDR3 is 18 residues. In germline, CDR1 is MNHEY, CDR2 SMNVEV (reference sequence). CDR3 nucleotide sequence: TGTGCCAGCAGTTTAGCCGGGACAGCTGTGGGCGCTTGGTACGAGCAGTACTTC. This encodes CASSLAGTAVGAWYEQYF.

This clonotype was recorded a few times. This rearrangement joins TRBV10-3 to TRBJ1-6; no firm D call. The germline V gene has CDR1 ENHRY and CDR2 SYGVKD. Trimming took 3 bases from V and 7 from J, leaving 10 bases between them. This CDR3 region has 14 residues. DNA for the CDR3: TGTGCCATCAGTGATAGGGAGGAAAATTCACCCCTCCACTTT. Translating it yields CAISDREENSPLHF.

This clonotype was counted ten times or more. The chain couples TRBV9 to TRBJ1-2; 7 bases agree with TRBD1. This CDR3 is built from 15 residues. Per germline, CDR1 SGDLS and CDR2 YYNGEE. Trimming removed 4 bases from V and 0 bases from J; junction bases left unmatched: 6. DNA of the CDR3: TGTGCCAGCAGCATCTGGACAGGTCCTAACTATGGCTACACCTTC. Translating gives CASSIWTGPNYGYTF.

This clonotype occurred many times. This rearrangement joins TRBV28 to TRBJ1-4, with D unclear. Germline V gives CDR1 MDHEN, CDR2 SYDVKM. With 1 base removed from V and 3 bases from J, the gap between germline ends came to 6 bases. The CDR3 is 14 amino acids. The chain's CDR3 is CASSLSGPNEKLFF. The CDR3 DNA reads as TGTGCCAGCAGTTTATCTGGGCCTAATGAAAAACTGTTTTTT.

This clonotype was detected many times. This rearrangement joins TRBV27 to TRBJ2-1; D possibly uses TRBD1 or TRBD2 (6 bases each). CDR1 MNHEY and CDR2 SMNVEV come from the germline V gene (reference sequence). The CDR3 has 13 residues. V lost 4 bases and J lost 7, with 11 bases in between. Written as DNA, the CDR3 is TGTGCCAGCAGTTGGGGGGCGCGAAATGAGCAGTTCTTC. Translating gives CASSWGARNEQFF.

This clonotype came up many times. The chain has TRBV24-1 and TRBJ2-2; D is ambiguous. The CDR3 consists of 13 residues. Germline V lookup: CDR1 KGHDR, CDR2 SFDVKD. V was shortened by 10 bases and J by 4 bases, with 12 bases between the two germline ends. The DNA for the CDR3 is TGTGCCACTCGGGCCTCCTTCACCGGGGAGCTGTTTTTT. This codes for CATRASFTGELFF.